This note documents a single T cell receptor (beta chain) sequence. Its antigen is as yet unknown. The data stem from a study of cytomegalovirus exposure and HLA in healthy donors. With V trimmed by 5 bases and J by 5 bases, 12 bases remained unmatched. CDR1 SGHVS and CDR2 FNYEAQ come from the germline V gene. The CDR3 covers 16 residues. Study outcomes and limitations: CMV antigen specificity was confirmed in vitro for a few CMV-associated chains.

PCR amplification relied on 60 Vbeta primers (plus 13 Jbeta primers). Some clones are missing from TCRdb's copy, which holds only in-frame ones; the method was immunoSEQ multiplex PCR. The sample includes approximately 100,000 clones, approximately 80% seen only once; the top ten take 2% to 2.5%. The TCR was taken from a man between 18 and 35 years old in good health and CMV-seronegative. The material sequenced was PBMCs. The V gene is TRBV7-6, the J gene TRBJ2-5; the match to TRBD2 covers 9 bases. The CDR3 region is CASSRFGPRGGETQYF. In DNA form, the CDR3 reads TGTGCCAGCAGCCGCTTCGGGCCGCGGGGGGGTGAGACCCAGTACTTC.